Listed here are 8 T cell receptor beta chains from one sample, sequenced in a study of CD8+CD57+ T cells in acquired aplastic anemia. Profiling that covered TCR beta VDJ and CDR3 relied on genomic DNA as its template. TCRdb re-called the reads with MiXCR, one entry per CDR3 protein. The sample carries hundreds of thousands of distinct CDR3 sequences, approximately 80% recorded once. Selection for sequencing was limited to patients who had shown CD8+CD57+ cell expansion by flow cytometry. Sequencing used sorted CD4+, CD8+, or CD8+CD57+ T cells (not recorded which) from PBMCs. The receptors originated from a human donor with aplastic anemia.

Turning to this clonotype: In this CDR3 the conserved last residue, phenylalanine or tryptophan, is missing, so a read error is likely. No DNA is shown, since the ends of the CDR3 on it are uncertain; the CDR3 is the one TCRdb lists. The chain has TRBV7-8 and TRBJ2-3. The CDR3 numbers 13 amino acids, ends counted. The V gene's germline CDR1 is SGHVS and CDR2 FQNEAQ. CDR3 loop: CASSVGGADATYY.

Points on this clonotype: The junction departs from the called germline gene at one end, perhaps through a read error. The CDR3 region has the DNA TGTACCATCAGTGAAAAAACAGGGAAGTGGACTGAAGCTTTCTTT. Amino acid sequence: CTISEKTGKWTEAFF. The chain employs TRBV10-3 and TRBJ1-1, with D maybe TRBD1 (6 bases). The CDR3 totals 15 residues. Germline CDR1 reads ENHRY; CDR2 reads SYGVKD.

This chain connects TRBV29-1 to TRBJ2-7, with D tentatively TRBD2 (6 bases). Between the trimmed V and J ends, which lost 4 bases and 2 bases, there was a span of 15 bases. The germline CDR1 and CDR2 sequences are SQVTM and ANQGSEA. The CDR3 runs to 14 residues. For the CDR3, the DNA is TGCAGCGTTGTGATAGGGAGGCCCCCCTACGAGCAGTACTTC. Translating it yields CSVVIGRPPYEQYF.

The V gene is TRBV19, the J gene TRBJ2-1, with a tentative D call TRBD1 (7 bases). The V end was cut by 6 bases, the J end by 7 bases, with 19 bases between. CDR1 is LNHDA and CDR2 is SQIVND in the germline V gene (reference sequence). The CDR3 loop spans 15 amino acids. CDR3 protein: CASSLQGRGPNEQFF. CDR3 bases: TGTGCCAGTAGCCTACAGGGGCGGGGTCCTAATGAGCAGTTCTTC.

There are many counts of this clonotype. Relative to the germline gene, one junction end is altered; a read error may explain this. The chain uses TRBV11-3 and TRBJ2-4; D possibly corresponds to TRBD1 (5 bases). The CDR3 is 12 amino acids. Germline V gene sequence: CDR1 SGHNT, CDR2 YENEEA. CDR3 nucleotides: TGTGCCAGCGGCTTAGATCTGACAGTTCAGTACTTC. This translates into CASGLDLTVQYF. Supplemented by reference TRBV11-3 and TRBJ2-4, the full variable domain reads EAGVVQSPRYKIIEKKQPVAFWCNPISGHNTLYWYLQNLGQGPELLIRYENEEAVDDSQLPKDRFSAERLKGVDSTLKIQPAELGDSAVYLCASGLDLTVQYFGAGTRLSVL.

Turning to this clonotype: The junction differs from germline at one of its ends, possibly a read error. V usage is TRBV2 and J usage is TRBJ2-3, with D maybe TRBD2 (7 bases). The CDR3 has 13 residues. Germline-derived CDR1 and CDR2 are SNHLY and FYNNEI. The CDR3 sequence is CTSGEGGPDTQYF. Here the CDR3 DNA reads TGTACCAGCGGGGAGGGGGGTCCCGATACGCAGTATTTT.

CDR3 bases: TGTGCCAGCAGTGGTGGACTAGCGGGGGGGACCCAGTACTTC. Protein product: CASSGGLAGGTQYF. V is TRBV2 and J is TRBJ2-5; 14 positions agree with TRBD2. V shed 4 bases and J 7 bases; nucleotides not matched to a gene: 2. This CDR3 comprises 14 residues. Per the germline V gene, CDR1 is SNHLY and CDR2 is FYNNEI.

The gene calls are TRBV27 and TRBJ1-4; the D is unclear. The CDR3 loop spans 13 amino acids. Germline assignment: CDR1 MNHEY and CDR2 SMNVEV (reference sequence). V was trimmed by 6 bases and J by 7 bases, leaving 12 bases between them. The CDR3 region is CASSMRTSEKLFF. The CDR3 nucleotides are TGTGCCAGCAGCATGCGGACGTCTGAAAAACTGTTTTTT.